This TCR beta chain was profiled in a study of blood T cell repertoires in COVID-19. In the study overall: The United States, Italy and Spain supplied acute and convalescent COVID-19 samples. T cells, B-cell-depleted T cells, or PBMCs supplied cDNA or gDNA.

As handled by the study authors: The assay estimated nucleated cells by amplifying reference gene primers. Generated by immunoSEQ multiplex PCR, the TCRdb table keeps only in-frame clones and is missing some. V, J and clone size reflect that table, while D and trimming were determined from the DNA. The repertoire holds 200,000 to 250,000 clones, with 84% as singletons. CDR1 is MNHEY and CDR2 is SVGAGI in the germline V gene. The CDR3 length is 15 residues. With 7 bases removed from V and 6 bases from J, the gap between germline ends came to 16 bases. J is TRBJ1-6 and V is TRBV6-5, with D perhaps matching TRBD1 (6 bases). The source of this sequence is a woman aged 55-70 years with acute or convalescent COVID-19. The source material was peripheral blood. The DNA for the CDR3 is TGTGCCAGCAACCTACAGGGTTTTGGTAATTCACCCCTCCACTTT. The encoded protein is CASNLQGFGNSPLHF.